This T cell receptor beta chain appears in the sequencing data of a study of Graves' ophthalmopathy and Graves' hyperthyroidism listed by TCRdb under 2018. About the study as a whole: Peripheral blood samples were taken at the time of initial diagnosis, before any treatment was given. To tell Graves' ophthalmopathy apart from Graves' hyperthyroidism, and to predict which patients would progress to ophthalmopathy, the study relied on TCR beta repertoire signatures. In total, 135 blood samples were TCR-sequenced: 43 ophthalmopathy, 75 hyperthyroidism and about 17 hyperthyroidism-to-ophthalmopathy patients. To explore V-J signatures that separate ophthalmopathy from hyperthyroidism, a discovery set of around 97 patients was enrolled, consisting of approximately 45 with ophthalmopathy and around 57 with stable hyperthyroidism. The independent validation cohort included about 19 hyperthyroidism patients plus 17 patients who later progressed from hyperthyroidism to ophthalmopathy. In over 5 hyperthyroidism patients, the T-cell repertoire of thyroid tissue was compared with the T-cell repertoire of blood. After sampling, hyperthyroidism patients received methimazole starting at 30 mg daily, and ophthalmopathy patients received high-dose intravenous methylprednisolone. The approximately 100 discovery patients were randomly split 7:3 into training and test sets.

There are many counts of this clonotype. Its recognized antigen is unknown. Per-nucleotide qualities are absent, and no much larger clonotype sits a single base away. For repertoire sequencing, the TCR beta CDR3 regions were amplified from RNA transcripts. HTBI primers and the Qiagen OneStep RT-PCR kit were used in a first-round RT-PCR, which was followed by a second-round multiplex PCR, size selection and purification. Sequencing of the libraries was carried out on an Illumina HiSeq2000 in paired-end mode with 100 bp reads. The authors' pipeline ran thus. SOAPnuke was used to process the reads, throwing out any read that had adapters, had uncalled bases, had a mean Phred below 15, or lacked an exact constant-primer or identifier match. COPE v1.2.5 was used to merge high-quality paired reads. Each unique nucleotide sequence was defined as a clonotype, and clonotypes were aligned to IMGT TRB V, D and J references with MiTCR v1.1. The analysis was limited to V-J combinations with a frequency above 0.0001, which together covered just over 98% of the repertoires. For each V-J combination, a TCR clonal expansion and chaos score was defined as F50 clonal expansion divided by the chaos observed in the TCRdist matrix. Welch's t-statistics and random forest were used to reduce the features to some 13 V-J combinations, which were then used as input to a naive Bayes classifier. Thyroid-blood repertoire similarity was quantified with the Morisita-Horn index. Using fastp at Q25 and MiXCR, TCRdb reprocessed the public reads and kept productive beta chains. Entries that share a CDR3 protein sequence are merged under the most common genes and DNA. For this entry, the V and J calls and clone size follow TCRdb and not the study's own pipeline. For this sample the table gives roughly 500,000 distinct CDR3 sequences, of which around 15% were detected only once. The top ten hold about 10% of the sample.

General findings and caveats noted by the study authors: Ophthalmopathy was separated from stable hyperthyroidism by the 13-signature model with 85% to 90% sensitivity and roughly 83% specificity in cross-validation and with 80%/75% in the test set. No statistical method was used to set the sample size in advance, and the investigators knew which group each participant was assigned to. Most expanded thyroid clonotypes with a frequency above 0.001 also appeared in blood, which suggests that blood repertoires may reflect the immune response in the thyroid. In validation, the model predicted ophthalmopathy progression with 70.59% sensitivity and roughly 78% specificity; some 13 predicted patients were CT-confirmed with GO in a median of approximately 6.2 months.

Patients with ophthalmopathy had moderately to severely active disease, with a Clinical Activity Score of 3 or more, a NOSPECS grade of 4 or more, and a disease duration of less than 3 months. Anyone with other autoimmune diseases, uncontrolled infections, pregnancy or lactation was excluded from the study. Clinical symptoms, serum thyroxine, TRAb, thyroid ultrasound and orbital computed tomography were used for diagnosis. PBMCs were isolated from about 10 ml of fresh peripheral blood by Ficoll-Paque density gradient centrifugation. Total RNA was extracted using Trizol reagent, and RNA quality was checked on an Agilent 2100 Bioanalyzer. Reading the germline V gene gives CDR1 MGHRA and CDR2 YSYEKL. At the junction V is shortened by 1 base and J by 3 bases, with 6 bases in between. From cysteine to phenylalanine, the CDR3 is 13 amino acids long. The DNA shown is the 39-base CDR3, in frame from base 1.

Here the chain combines TRBV4-1 and TRBJ1-1, with the D gene not clear enough to name. The source material was blood. The receptor was isolated from a woman in her 30s with Graves' ophthalmopathy. Donor details come from another sample of the same person, matched by shared clones. CDR3 region: CASSQAAYTEAFF. The bases are TGCGCCAGCAGCCAAGCAGCGTACACTGAAGCTTTCTTT.